The clone carrying this TCR beta chain was seen just once. These data come from a study of blood T cells in healthy people across ages. A second PCR of about 6 to 12 cycles used a sample-barcoded 5' primer and a J-beta primer mix. Every cDNA molecule bore a tag from a template-switch adaptor containing 12 random nucleotides. TCRdb analysed the 5' RACE reads with MiXCR anew, one entry per CDR3 protein. The sample consists of hundreds of thousands of distinct CDR3 sequences, approximately 31% of them appearing once. This CDR3 spans 15 amino acids. The germline V gene has CDR1 SEHNR and CDR2 FQNEAQ (reference sequence).

Material for sequencing was blood. The rearrangement uses TRBV7-9 and TRBJ2-5; 11 bases align to TRBD1. The J call is uncertain, as TRBJ2-7 better fits the DNA end. The origin of this receptor is an elderly woman in good health. As DNA, the CDR3 is TGTGCCAGCAGCTTTTGGACAGGGGGCAAGAACGAGCAGTACTTC. Its protein is CASSFWTGGKNEQYF.